This T cell receptor (beta chain) was found in a study of patients and donors after allogeneic stem cell transplantation. This clonotype was observed a few times. From the RT-PCR reads, TCRdb called clonotypes with MiXCR, one entry per CDR3 protein. The repertoire includes around 90,000 distinct CDR3 sequences, around 48% of them detected once, and roughly 64% sits in the top ten. This CDR3 comprises 14 residues. Per the germline V gene, CDR1 is DFQATT and CDR2 is SNEGSKA (reference sequence). Trimming at V came to 5 bases and at J to 6 bases, leaving 7 bases not matched to a gene. Sequenced: blood, either unsorted or a sorted T cell fraction (not recorded which). The clonotype originates from a human donor who was either an allogeneic HSCT recipient or a stem cell or donor lymphocyte infusion donor (not recorded which). It is not recorded whose cells these are; they may come from a transplant donor. This chain joins TRBV20-1 and TRBJ1-5; 10 bases are shared with TRBD1. The DNA for the CDR3 is TGCAGTGCTGCCCCCGGGACAGGGGCTCAGCCCCAGCATTTT. The encoded protein is CSAAPGTGAQPQHF.